This entry lists 25 T cell receptor beta chains sequenced from one sample in a study of T cell repertoires in cytomegalovirus infection. For these TCRs, the target antigens are not known. TCRdb passed the reads through MiXCR, listing each CDR3 protein once. Of about 770,000 distinct CDR3 sequences listed, about 29% were seen once; the top ten hold under 15%. Sequenced material: cultured CD8+ T cells from PBMCs, taken from culture after CMV antigen stimulation. The receptors were gathered from a human donor in good health (CMV status not recorded). Some clones in this sample may be carry-over from other donors' samples.

The chain combines TRBV6-1 with TRBJ2-2, with D perhaps assigned TRBD1 or TRBD2 (5 bases each). Trimming left V 0 bases short and J 1 base short, with 12 bases between. Germline assignment: CDR1 MNHNS and CDR2 SASEGT. CDR3 length equals 17 residues. The CDR3 DNA sequence: TGTGCCAGCAGTGAAGCTACGGGACGGGGGAACACCGGGGAGCTGTTTTTT. It codes for CASSEATGRGNTGELFF.

The CDR3 DNA reads as TGTGCCAGTAGCCCGACAGGGGAGGGGTACAATGAGCAGTTCTTC. This encodes CASSPTGEGYNEQFF. The chain links TRBV19 to TRBJ2-1; D is possibly TRBD1 (8 bases). Trimming pared 6 bases from V and 4 bases from J, leaving 16 bases between. CDR1 and CDR2 (germline): LNHDA, SQIVND (reference sequence). The CDR3 totals 15 residues.

The chain couples TRBV14 to TRBJ2-5; possibly TRBD2 for D (6 bases). Germline CDR1 and CDR2: SGHDN and FVKESK. The CDR3 covers 15 residues. Deletions cut 4 bases from V and 1 base from J, with 13 bases between. The CDR3 loop is CASSLLATLQETQYF. CDR3 nucleotides: TGTGCCAGCAGCCTACTAGCAACCCTCCAAGAGACCCAGTACTTC.

The V and J genes are TRBV6-6 and TRBJ1-1; TRBD1 might be the D (6 bases). Germline lookup yields CDR1 MNHNY and CDR2 SVGAGI (reference sequence). V gave up 2 bases and J gave up 0 bases, with 10 bases separating them. There are 15 residues in the CDR3. The CDR3 sequence: CASSYLGALNTEAFF. CDR3 DNA sequence: TGTGCCAGCAGTTACCTGGGGGCTCTGAACACTGAAGCTTTCTTT.

The gene calls are TRBV6-2 or TRBV6-3 and TRBJ1-1; D possibly corresponds to TRBD1 (5 bases). The CDR3 runs 15 residues. V lost 1 base and J lost 0, with 9 bases in between. The germline CDR1 and CDR2 sequences are MNHEY and SVGEGT. The CDR3 region has the DNA TGTGCCAGCAGTTACTGGATGGACATGAACACTGAAGCTTTCTTT. The encoded protein is CASSYWMDMNTEAFF.

In this sample, this clonotype turned up a few times. The chain couples TRBV7-9 to TRBJ1-2; D is unclear. This CDR3 region has 13 residues. The germline CDR1 and CDR2 sequences are SEHNR and FQNEAQ (reference sequence). Trimming cost V 5 bases and J 3 bases, with 10 bases left between them. The CDR3 sequence is CASSPSQDYGYTF. The CDR3 coding sequence is TGTGCCAGCAGCCCTTCTCAGGACTATGGCTACACCTTC.

The chain employs TRBV19 and TRBJ1-1; 8 nucleotides match TRBD1. Trimming at V came to 4 bases and at J to 5 bases, leaving 12 bases not matched to a gene. CDR3 length equals 16 residues. The V gene's germline CDR1 is LNHDA and CDR2 SQIVND (reference sequence). The CDR3 reads CASSTTPTGAYTEAFF. CDR3 nucleotides: TGTGCCAGTAGTACGACCCCGACAGGGGCATATACTGAAGCTTTCTTT.

This clonotype occurred many times. The CDR3, as DNA: TGCGCCAGCAGCCAAGGCCCCGGGAACACTGAAGCTTTCTTT. Protein: CASSQGPGNTEAFF. The chain uses TRBV4-1 and TRBJ1-1; D not resolved. The germline V and J ends were trimmed by 1 base and 1 base, with 7 bases remaining between them. Germline values: CDR1 MGHRA, CDR2 YSYEKL. The CDR3 has 14 amino acids.

This clonotype showed up many times. The chain has TRBV12-5 and TRBJ2-2; 8 positions agree with TRBD2. With 1 base clipped from V and 5 bases from J, the junction kept 9 bases outside the gene matches. The germline gives CDR1 LGHNT, CDR2 FRNRAP. CDR3 length: 17 amino acids. The CDR3 here is CASGLADLAGRTGELFF. The CDR3 DNA reads as TGTGCTAGTGGTTTGGCCGACTTAGCGGGGAGAACCGGGGAGCTGTTTTTT.

The V call is TRBV6-2 or TRBV6-3, the J call TRBJ2-5, with D unclear. The V gene's germline CDR1 is MNHEY and CDR2 SVGEGT. The CDR3 loop spans 13 amino acids. Trimming took off 3 bases at V and 4 bases at J, with 9 bases between the two ends. The CDR3 here is CASSYSLVETQYF. Written as DNA, the CDR3 is TGTGCCAGCAGTTATTCCCTGGTAGAGACCCAGTACTTC.

This clonotype was seen repeatedly, ten times or more. The CDR3 reads CASSPVTQGFAQPQHF. The DNA for the CDR3 is TGTGCCAGCAGTCCCGTGACGCAGGGTTTCGCTCAGCCCCAGCATTTT. This sequence joins TRBV7-2 and TRBJ1-5; perhaps TRBD1 as D (5 bases). Germline V gene data show CDR1 as SGHTA and CDR2 as FQGNSA. The CDR3 spans 16 residues. Trimming left V 6 bases short and J 6 bases short, with 21 bases between.

The chain couples TRBV20-1 to TRBJ1-2; a possible D gene is TRBD1 (5 bases). The CDR3 length is 14 residues. Germline-derived CDR1 and CDR2 are DFQATT and SNEGSKA (reference sequence). Trimming shortened V by 1 base and J by 6 bases, and 15 bases separated the two germline ends. CDR3 bases: TGCAGTGCTAGAGCCGGACTGTTGGGGGATGGCTACACCTTC. It translates to CSARAGLLGDGYTF.

V is TRBV7-9 and J is TRBJ2-1; 7 nucleotides agree with TRBD1. This CDR3 is built from 15 residues. The V gene end was trimmed by 4 bases and the J gene end by 4 bases; junction bases not matched to a gene: 7. From germline, CDR1 is SEHNR and CDR2 FQNEAQ (reference sequence). The CDR3 reads CASSSPGTEYNEQFF. The CDR3 DNA is TGTGCCAGCAGCTCTCCCGGGACAGAATACAATGAGCAGTTCTTC.

This clonotype has a handful of counts. This CDR3 reads CASSFFSGDTQYF. The CDR3 nucleotides read TGTGCCAGCAGCTTTTTTTCCGGGGATACGCAGTATTTT. The chain combines TRBV11-1 with TRBJ2-3; no definite D call. Trimming cost V 3 bases and J 6 bases, with 10 bases left between them. The germline gives CDR1 SGHAT, CDR2 FQDESV (reference sequence). The CDR3 contains 13 residues.

The chain links TRBV12-3 or TRBV12-4 to TRBJ1-2, with a weak D call TRBD1 (6 bases). The CDR3 is 13 amino acids. The germline V and J ends were trimmed by 10 bases and 4 bases, with 16 bases remaining between them. This chain's CDR3 is CAIFQGTSYGYTF. CDR3 coding DNA: TGTGCCATCTTCCAGGGGACATCCTATGGCTACACCTTC.

This clonotype has just a few counts. The chain recombines TRBV6-5 with TRBJ2-3, with D perhaps given as TRBD1 or TRBD2 (6 bases each). CDR1 and CDR2 (germline): MNHEY, SVGAGI. The V end lost 4 bases, the J end lost 4 bases, and 12 bases lay between the germline ends. The CDR3 covers 14 residues. The CDR3 DNA reads TGTGCCAGCAGTTGGGGGGCCGGGGCAGATACGCAGTATTTT. Its translation is CASSWGAGADTQYF.

This clonotype was counted ten times or more. V and J are TRBV7-6 and TRBJ2-1, with 12 bases aligning to TRBD1. V dropped 7 bases and J dropped 7; count of bases not matched to a gene: 5. In germline, CDR1 is SGHVS, CDR2 FNYEAQ. This CDR3 comprises 14 residues. The CDR3 loop is CASKGQGASNEQFF. CDR3 sequence (DNA): TGTGCCAGCAAGGGACAGGGGGCTTCGAATGAGCAGTTCTTC. The full variable domain, with the rest looked up from reference TRBV7-6 and TRBJ2-1, is GAGVSQSPRYKVTKRGQDVALRCDPISGHVSLYWYRQALGQGPEFLTYFNYEAQQDKSGLPNDRFSAERPEGSISTLTIQRTEQRDSAMYRCASKGQGASNEQFFGPGTRLTVL.

This clonotype has a handful of counts. The V gene is TRBV7-9, the J gene TRBJ1-4; D is uncertain. Trimming pared 6 bases from V and 5 bases from J, leaving 10 bases between. CDR1 is SEHNR and CDR2 is FQNEAQ in the germline V gene (reference sequence). The length of the CDR3 is 13 residues. The CDR3 spells CASRLDRNEKLFF. The DNA for the CDR3 is TGTGCCAGCAGGCTAGATAGAAATGAAAAACTGTTTTTT.

This clonotype has a handful of counts. This chain connects TRBV20-1 to TRBJ2-1, with 7 bases lining up with TRBD1. Germline V gives CDR1 DFQATT, CDR2 SNEGSKA (reference sequence). The V and J ends lost 5 bases and 1 base, in that order; junction bases with no gene match: 26. The CDR3 is 21 residues long. As DNA, the CDR3 is TGCAGTGCTTGGACAGGCGACCAACCAATCGCATTTTCGGGGTCCTACAATGAGCAGTTCTTC. This sequence encodes CSAWTGDQPIAFSGSYNEQFF.

The rearrangement uses TRBV11-2 and TRBJ1-1, with no clear D. From germline, CDR1 is SGHAT and CDR2 FQNNGV. The CDR3 totals 17 residues. V was trimmed by 5 bases and J by 3 bases, leaving 22 bases between them. The CDR3 region has the DNA TGTGCCAGCAGCCCTGGGCGGGGATTGGGTGAGCACACTGAAGCTTTCTTT. It translates to CASSPGRGLGEHTEAFF.

This clonotype came up a few times. V gene TRBV10-3 combines with J gene TRBJ1-4, with 8 positions matching TRBD1. Trimming cost V 8 bases and J 5 bases; bases outside gene matches: 4. CDR3 length: 13 amino acids. Germline CDR1 is ENHRY and CDR2 is SYGVKD. CDR3 loop: CAIGDRRNEKLFF. The CDR3 nucleotides are TGTGCCATCGGGGACAGGAGGAATGAAAAACTGTTTTTT.

This chain uses TRBV20-1 with TRBJ2-1; D might be TRBD1 or TRBD2, each matching 5 bases. Germline CDR1 reads DFQATT; CDR2 reads SNEGSKA (reference sequence). This CDR3 contains 19 residues. Trimming took 4 bases from V and 4 from J, leaving 29 bases between them. CDR3 residues: CSAMTGTKIPGTFYNEQFF. As DNA, the CDR3 is TGCAGTGCTATGACCGGGACGAAGATCCCTGGGACCTTTTACAATGAGCAGTTCTTC.

The V call is TRBV10-3, the J call TRBJ2-7; possibly TRBD1 for D (7 bases). V was cut by 5 bases and J by 6 bases, with 14 bases left in between. CDR3 length: 13 amino acids. Germline values: CDR1 ENHRY, CDR2 SYGVKD. CDR3 region: CAISQTGRPEQYV. CDR3 DNA sequence: TGTGCCATCAGTCAGACAGGGAGGCCCGAGCAGTACGTC.

This clonotype was recorded a few times. This rearrangement joins TRBV7-9 to TRBJ1-2; 7 bases are a match to TRBD1. Germline assignment: CDR1 SEHNR and CDR2 FQNEAQ (reference sequence). There are 15 residues in the CDR3. The J segment lost 5 bases and the V segment lost 5 bases, leaving 11 bases of the junction unmatched. The CDR3 here is CASSPAPGQKYGYTF. The CDR3 DNA is TGTGCCAGCAGCCCCGCTCCGGGACAGAAGTATGGCTACACCTTC.

This clonotype was seen more than once but under ten times. The chain recombines TRBV11-3 with TRBJ1-4, with D possibly matching TRBD1 (5 bases). Trimming took 0 bases from V and 3 from J, leaving 11 bases between them. Germline-derived CDR1 and CDR2 are SGHNT and YENEEA. The CDR3 has 16 residues. The CDR3, as DNA: TGTGCCAGCAGCTTAGATCCTACAGGTTCTAATGAAAAACTGTTTTTT. This gives the protein CASSLDPTGSNEKLFF.